The 9 T cell receptor beta chains listed next were all sequenced from one sample in a study of shared clonotypes between healthy human individuals (dated by TCRdb to between 2020 and 2021). Receptor amplification or capture employed the immunoSEQ multiplex PCR assay. In its TCRdb copy, this immuneACCESS table keeps in-frame sequences only and misses some clones. Where compared with another copy, unresolved V genes explain less than half of these, and the others have no known cause. Within this sample are some 1.5 million clones, with roughly 96% of them counted one time only. The ten largest clonotypes hold approximately 1.1% of the sample. The sequenced sample consisted of naive CD4+ T cells sorted from blood. The sample's cell subset or site label, in plain terms: CD45RA+ positively selected. The source of these receptors is a man younger than 45 in good health.

The rearrangement uses TRBV28 and TRBJ1-4; a possible D gene is TRBD1 (5 bases). Trimming pared 3 bases from V and 7 bases from J, leaving 18 bases between. The CDR3 sequence is 16 residues long. CDR1 and CDR2 from the germline V gene are MDHEN and SYDVKM. The CDR3 spells CASSFPTRGPIEKLFF. The CDR3 coding sequence is TGTGCCAGCAGTTTTCCAACAAGGGGCCCAATTGAAAAACTGTTTTTT.

Worth noting for this clone: Other nucleotide sequences in the sample specify the same CDR3. The chain couples TRBV6-6 to TRBJ1-3; D gene uncertain. The germline gives CDR1 MNHNY, CDR2 SVGAGI (reference sequence). The CDR3 is made up of 15 amino acids. Trimming took off 2 bases at V and 0 bases at J, with 8 bases between the two ends. CDR3 loop: CASSYRPTSGNTIYF. CDR3 in DNA: TGTGCCAGCAGTTACCGTCCGACCTCTGGAAACACCATATATTTT.

V is TRBV5-5 and J is TRBJ1-3, with D possibly being TRBD1 (6 bases). Germline loops: CDR1 SGHKS, CDR2 YYEKEE (reference sequence). This CDR3 has 14 amino acids. With 1 base removed from V and 6 bases from J, the gap between germline ends came to 11 bases. The CDR3 bases are TGTGCCAGCAGCTTGTACAGGGCAGAAAACACCATATATTTT. Translating gives CASSLYRAENTIYF.

This chain uses TRBV5-1 with TRBJ2-6; 9 positions match TRBD1. V shed 5 bases and J 1 base; nucleotides not matched to a gene: 7. This CDR3 contains 17 residues. The germline V gene has CDR1 SGHRS and CDR2 YFSETQ. CDR3 residues: CASRPGQGSSGANVLTF. As DNA, the CDR3 is TGCGCCAGCAGACCGGGACAGGGTTCATCTGGGGCCAACGTCCTGACTTTC.

Only one count was recorded for this clone. The chain couples TRBV28 to TRBJ2-2; TRBD1 matches at 8 bases. Germline V gene lookup returns CDR1 MDHEN and CDR2 SYDVKM. This CDR3 comprises 16 residues. V shed 6 bases and J 1 base; nucleotides not matched to a gene: 7. The CDR3 reads CASSPRGQGNTGELFF. CDR3 nucleotides: TGTGCCAGCAGCCCGAGAGGACAGGGGAACACCGGGGAGCTGTTTTTT.

This chain uses TRBV19 with TRBJ2-1, with 9 bases lining up with TRBD2. Per the germline V gene, CDR1 is LNHDA and CDR2 is SQIVND (reference sequence). V was clipped by 8 bases and J by 6 bases; unmatched bases: 8. The CDR3 contains 14 residues. The CDR3 bases are TGTGCCAGTGAGGGGCAGACTAGCGGCAATGAGCAGTTCTTC. Its protein is CASEGQTSGNEQFF. Using reference TRBV19 and TRBJ2-1 for the parts outside the CDR3, the full variable domain is DGGITQSPKYLFRKEGQNVTLSCEQNLNHDAMYWYRQDPGQGLRLIYYSQIVNDFQKGDIAEGYSVSREKKESFPLTVTSAQKNPTAFYLCASEGQTSGNEQFFGPGTRLTVL.

The chain links TRBV27 to TRBJ2-2; D may be TRBD1 or TRBD2 (5 bases each). Deletions cut 1 base from V and 0 bases from J, with 12 bases between. The CDR3 consists of 17 residues. CDR1 and CDR2 from the germline V gene are MNHEY and SMNVEV (reference sequence). The CDR3 coding sequence is TGTGCCAGCAGTTTATTGGGGGTCAGCGCGAACACCGGGGAGCTGTTTTTT. Protein sequence: CASSLLGVSANTGELFF.

The V call is TRBV7-9, the J call TRBJ2-3; 11 bases map to TRBD2. The CDR3 totals 18 residues. Losses at the gene ends were 5 bases for V and 2 bases for J; bases not matched to a gene: 12. CDR1 is SEHNR and CDR2 is FQNEAQ in the germline V gene (reference sequence). CDR3 DNA: TGTGCCAGCAGCCCCCGTGAAAGTAGCGGGAGGGCCACAGATACGCAGTATTTT. It specifies CASSPRESSGRATDTQYF. The full variable domain, its missing parts supplied by reference TRBV7-9 and TRBJ2-3, is DTGVSQNPRHKITKRGQNVTFRCDPISEHNRLYWYRQTLGQGPEFLTYFQNEAQLEKSRLLSDRFSAERPKGSFSTLEIQRTEQGDSAMYLCASSPRESSGRATDTQYFGPGTRLTVL.

This chain connects TRBV15 to TRBJ2-7; D gene ambiguous. V was clipped by 3 bases and J by 3 bases, with 12 bases between them. The V gene's germline CDR1 is LNHNV and CDR2 YYDKDF (reference sequence). The CDR3 spans 14 residues. In nucleotides, the CDR3 is TGTGCCACCAGCAGGGCCGCGCTAGACTACGAGCAGTACTTC. Protein: CATSRAALDYEQYF. The variable domain in full, with the rest retrieved from reference TRBV15 and TRBJ2-7, is DAMVIQNPRYQVTQFGKPVTLSCSQTLNHNVMYWYQQKSSQAPKLLFHYYDKDFNNEADTPDNFQSRRPNTSFCFLDIRSPGLGDTAMYLCATSRAALDYEQYFGPGTRLTVT.